What follows are 29 T cell receptor beta chains derived from one specimen sequenced in a study of blood T cell repertoires in COVID-19. The protocol was immunoSEQ multiplex PCR, while the TCRdb copy is restricted to in-frame clones and leaves out a portion. This table has approximately 50,000 clones, around 80% appearing once. Sequencing was done on a sample of peripheral blood. The receptors here all came from a man between 65 and 79 years old with acute or convalescent COVID-19.

The chain links TRBV7-8 to TRBJ2-7, with TRBD2 matching 7 bases. Germline CDR1 reads SGHVS; CDR2 reads FQNEAQ. The CDR3 is made up of 15 amino acids. With V trimmed by 1 base and J by 7 bases, 10 bases remained unmatched. The CDR3, as DNA: TGTGCCAGCAGCTTAGAGTCTGGGGGGGAGGGGGAGCAGTACTTC. It yields the protein CASSLESGGEGEQYF.

The CDR3: CASSSLAEPYEQYF. The CDR3, as DNA: TGTGCCAGCAGCTCACTAGCGGAACCCTACGAGCAGTACTTC. The V gene is TRBV11-2, the J gene TRBJ2-7; 8 bases fit TRBD2. From germline, CDR1 is SGHAT and CDR2 FQNNGV. The CDR3 is made up of 14 amino acids. J lost 2 bases, V lost 4 bases, and 4 bases had no gene match. The complete variable domain, with remaining parts taken from reference TRBV11-2 and TRBJ2-7, reads EAGVAQSPRYKIIEKRQSVAFWCNPISGHATLYWYQQILGQGPKLLIQFQNNGVVDDSQLPKDRFSAERLKGVDSTLKIQPAKLEDSAVYLCASSSLAEPYEQYFGPGTRLTVT.

This clone was picked up one time. The rearrangement uses TRBV5-6 and TRBJ2-5; 10 nucleotides align to TRBD1. V shed 4 bases and J 2 bases; nucleotides not matched to a gene: 5. CDR3 length equals 15 residues. Germline-derived CDR1 and CDR2 are SGHDT and YYEEEE. This chain's CDR3 is CASSIPGQGQETQYF. CDR3 coding DNA: TGTGCCAGCAGCATTCCGGGACAGGGGCAAGAGACCCAGTACTTC.

The count of this clone is one. The V and J genes are TRBV7-8 and TRBJ2-7; 9 nucleotides line up with TRBD2. CDR3 length equals 14 residues. The germline CDR1 and CDR2 sequences are SGHVS and FQNEAQ. With V trimmed by 4 bases and J by 6 bases, 7 bases remained unmatched. CDR3 sequence reads: CASSSAGGLGEQYF. The CDR3 coding sequence is TGTGCCAGCAGCTCAGCGGGAGGTTTGGGCGAGCAGTACTTC.

This clone was seen more than once but under ten times. The rearrangement uses TRBV19 and TRBJ1-4; the D gene is possibly TRBD1 (6 bases). Trimming took 7 bases from V and 0 from J, leaving 15 bases between them. The CDR3 spans 16 residues. Germline V gene sequence: CDR1 LNHDA, CDR2 SQIVND (reference sequence). For the CDR3, the DNA is TGTGCCAGTATTCGGACAGCCGTCGCAACTAATGAAAAACTGTTTTTT. Encoded protein: CASIRTAVATNEKLFF. The variable domain in full, completed from reference TRBV19 and TRBJ1-4, reads DGGITQSPKYLFRKEGQNVTLSCEQNLNHDAMYWYRQDPGQGLRLIYYSQIVNDFQKGDIAEGYSVSREKKESFPLTVTSAQKNPTAFYLCASIRTAVATNEKLFFGSGTQLSVL.

The chain couples TRBV6-2 or TRBV6-3 to TRBJ1-1, with 7 bases lining up with TRBD1. V was pared by 5 bases and J by 10 bases, with 10 bases of the junction left unmatched. The CDR3 has 13 amino acids. Per the germline V gene, CDR1 is MNHEY and CDR2 is SVGEGT. CDR3 in amino acids: CASSEGATPGAFF. CDR3 DNA: TGTGCCAGCAGTGAGGGGGCCACCCCGGGAGCTTTCTTT.

The chain joins TRBV6-2 or TRBV6-3 to TRBJ2-7; perhaps TRBD1 as D (6 bases). CDR3 length: 16 residues. Germline V gene data show CDR1 as MNHEY and CDR2 as SVGEGT. With 3 bases removed from V and 2 bases from J, the gap between germline ends came to 17 bases. CDR3 sequence (DNA): TGTGCCAGCAGTTATGGGACCGAACAGGGAACCTACGAGCAGTACTTC. It specifies CASSYGTEQGTYEQYF.

CDR3 amino acids: CASSWTEDYQPQHF. DNA of the CDR3: TGTGCCAGTAGTTGGACAGAAGATTATCAGCCCCAGCATTTT. This chain links TRBV19 with TRBJ1-5; TRBD1 is a possible D gene (6 bases). The CDR3 contains 14 residues. Germline lookup yields CDR1 LNHDA and CDR2 SQIVND (reference sequence). The germline V and J ends were trimmed by 5 bases and 5 bases, with 13 bases remaining between them.

The V call is TRBV6-5, the J call TRBJ1-1; perhaps TRBD1 as D (5 bases). Per the germline V gene, CDR1 is MNHEY and CDR2 is SVGAGI. V lost 7 bases to trimming and J lost 4 bases, with 13 bases between them. The CDR3 sequence is 13 residues long. The CDR3, as DNA: TGTGCCAGCAACCGCCTAGGGGTCACTGAAGCTTTCTTT. This translates into CASNRLGVTEAFF.

The table lists this clone with many counts. The chain carries TRBV10-3 and TRBJ2-3; TRBD2 matches at 10 bases. With V trimmed by 3 bases and J by 2 bases, 8 bases remained unmatched. Germline V gives CDR1 ENHRY, CDR2 SYGVKD. This CDR3 is 17 amino acids long. CDR3 nucleotide sequence: TGTGCCATCAGTGACACAGCGGGGGGGCAAATCACAGATACGCAGTATTTT. This gives the protein CAISDTAGGQITDTQYF.

The CDR3 loop reads CASSNGLAGDGTSTDTQYF. CDR3 nucleotides: TGTGCCAGCAGCAATGGACTAGCGGGAGACGGAACTAGCACAGATACGCAGTATTTT. J is TRBJ2-3 and V is TRBV21-1; TRBD2, the table's D call, was not compared with the DNA. TRBV21-1 is noted as a pseudogene. This CDR3 contains 19 residues.

This clone was observed a single time. The J gene is TRBJ2-3, the V gene TRBV11-3; TRBD1 matches at 8 bases. The ends lost 8 bases at V and 0 bases at J; junction bases unmatched: 4. This CDR3 is built from 14 residues. Germline CDR1 and CDR2: SGHNT and YENEEA. The CDR3 sequence is CASQGAVSTDTQYF. CDR3 nucleotide sequence: TGTGCCAGCCAGGGGGCGGTTAGCACAGATACGCAGTATTTT.

This rearrangement joins TRBV5-5 to TRBJ2-1; TRBD2 agrees at 12 bases. Germline CDR1 and CDR2: SGHKS and YYEKEE (reference sequence). The J segment lost 4 bases and the V segment lost 2 bases, leaving 4 bases of the junction unmatched. This CDR3 comprises 16 residues. The CDR3 nucleotides read TGTGCCAGCAGCTTCAGGACTAGCGGGGAGTACAATGAGCAGTTCTTC. It yields the protein CASSFRTSGEYNEQFF.

This sequence joins TRBV7-2 and TRBJ1-5, with 10 bases aligning to TRBD1. V shed 5 bases and J 6 bases; nucleotides not matched to a gene: 10. CDR3 length equals 16 residues. Germline lookup yields CDR1 SGHTA and CDR2 FQGNSA. The CDR3 spells CASSLSTGTGVQPQHF. CDR3 coding DNA: TGTGCCAGCAGCCTAAGTACCGGGACAGGGGTTCAGCCCCAGCATTTT.

The chain carries TRBV28 and TRBJ1-4; D is undetermined. Germline CDR1 and CDR2: MDHEN and SYDVKM. The CDR3 is 13 amino acids. The germline V and J ends were trimmed by 7 bases and 4 bases, with 10 bases remaining between them. CDR3 DNA: TGTGCCAGCACGACACAGAGTAATGAAAAACTGTTTTTT. Translating gives CASTTQSNEKLFF.

The chain uses TRBV2 and TRBJ1-1; TRBD1 might be the D (6 bases). Germline V gene sequence: CDR1 SNHLY, CDR2 FYNNEI. The CDR3 has 16 residues. V lost 2 bases, J lost 11 bases, and 24 bases lay in between. In DNA form, the CDR3 reads TGTGCCAGCAGTGAATTGGCGGCCGGGACGGCGGGGGCTGCTTTCTTT. It encodes CASSELAAGTAGAAFF. The full variable domain, in which reference TRBV2 and TRBJ1-1 provide the parts outside the CDR3, is EPEVTQTPSHQVTQMGQEVILRCVPISNHLYFYWYRQILGQKVEFLVSFYNNEISEKSEIFDDQFSVERPDGSNFTLKIRSTKLEDSAMYFCASSELAAGTAGAAFFGQGTRLTVV.

The chain recombines TRBV5-4 with TRBJ2-7; 10 bases are a match to TRBD2. Germline V CDR1 and CDR2: SGHNT, YYREEE (reference sequence). Unmatched junction bases numbered 15, after V lost 2 bases and J lost 7 bases. The CDR3 length is 17 residues. CDR3 protein: CASSLGGSSGGQVEQYF. In DNA form, the CDR3 reads TGTGCCAGCAGCTTAGGAGGATCTAGCGGGGGCCAGGTTGAGCAGTACTTC.

The chain joins TRBV5-1 to TRBJ2-1, with TRBD1 matching over 7 bases. The V segment lost 0 bases and the J segment 5 bases; nucleotides outside the gene matches: 5. The CDR3 is 15 residues long. The V gene's germline CDR1 is SGHRS and CDR2 YFSETQ. DNA for the CDR3: TGCGCCAGCAGCTTGGAACTAGGGGGCCACAATGAGCAGTTCTTC. Translation gives CASSLELGGHNEQFF. Supplemented by reference TRBV5-1 and TRBJ2-1, the full variable domain reads KAGVTQTPRYLIKTRGQQVTLSCSPISGHRSVSWYQQTPGQGLQFLFEYFSETQRNKGNFPGRFSGRQFSNSRSEMNVSTLELGDSALYLCASSLELGGHNEQFFGPGTRLTVL.

This clone has only one observation. The CDR3 reads CATSPSSAETQYF. CDR3 nucleotides: TGTGCCACCAGTCCCTCTAGTGCAGAGACCCAGTACTTC. The chain recombines TRBV24-1 with TRBJ2-5, with no clear D. Trimming stripped 6 bases from V and 4 bases from J, with 11 bases between. CDR1 is KGHDR, CDR2 SFDVKD, per germline. The CDR3 sequence is 13 residues long.

V gene TRBV5-1 combines with J gene TRBJ2-1; TRBD1 is a possible D gene (5 bases). V was clipped by 1 base and J by 6 bases, with 14 bases between them. This CDR3 contains 15 residues. The germline CDR1 and CDR2 sequences are SGHRS and YFSETQ. CDR3 loop: CASSLIGALGNEQFF. The CDR3 nucleotides read TGCGCCAGCAGCTTGATAGGGGCACTCGGCAATGAGCAGTTCTTC.

V is TRBV7-3 and J is TRBJ2-7; D is uncertain. The CDR3 sequence is 12 residues long. Looked up from germline, CDR1 is SGHTA and CDR2 is FQGTGA. With 4 bases removed from V and 2 bases from J, the gap between germline ends came to 6 bases. The CDR3 bases are TGTGCCAGCAGCTCATCCCCCTACGAGCAGTACTTC. As protein: CASSSSPYEQYF.

Only a few counts were recorded for this clone. The rearrangement links TRBV6-2 or TRBV6-3 to TRBJ2-1; 8 bases line up with TRBD2. The CDR3 contains 14 residues. CDR1 is MNHEY and CDR2 is SVGEGT in the germline V gene. J was trimmed by 16 bases and V by 4 bases; bases with no gene match: 15. The CDR3 spells CASSSIQDGGEEFF. CDR3 coding DNA: TGTGCCAGCAGTTCCATACAAGACGGGGGGGAAGAATTCTTC.

This clone was observed a few times. This rearrangement joins TRBV7-2 to TRBJ1-5; no clear D. Germline CDR1 SGHTA, CDR2 FQGNSA. The CDR3 is 14 amino acids. V lost 1 base and J 5 bases, leaving 9 bases between the germline ends. CDR3: CASSLVSRDQPQHF. Written as DNA, the CDR3 is TGTGCCAGCAGCTTAGTAAGTAGAGATCAGCCCCAGCATTTT.

This rearrangement joins TRBV7-9 to TRBJ2-7, with 9 positions matching TRBD1. The length of the CDR3 is 15 residues. V lost 2 bases and J lost 4; bases outside the gene matches: 6. CDR1 is SEHNR, CDR2 FQNEAQ, per germline (reference sequence). The CDR3 nucleotides read TGTGCCAGCAGCTTATATACGGGACAGGGTTACGAGCAGTACTTC. Translation: CASSLYTGQGYEQYF.

The chain carries TRBV30 and TRBJ1-2; D is perhaps TRBD1 (6 bases). CDR3 length equals 12 residues. The germline V gene has CDR1 GTSNPN and CDR2 SVGIG (reference sequence). V gave up 3 bases and J gave up 6 bases, with 11 bases separating them. The CDR3 region is CAWSPQGNGYTF. CDR3 nucleotides: TGTGCCTGGAGCCCACAGGGAAATGGCTACACCTTC.

The chain uses TRBV11-3 and TRBJ2-2, with a tentative D call TRBD2 (5 bases). The CDR3 spans 14 residues. In germline, CDR1 is SGHNT, CDR2 YENEEA. Trimming left V 3 bases short and J 5 bases short, with 10 bases between. As DNA, the CDR3 is TGTGCCAGCAGCTTCGGGGTAGAAACCGGGGAGCTGTTTTTT. Its translation: CASSFGVETGELFF.

This chain connects TRBV11-2 to TRBJ2-3, with D possibly matching TRBD1 (5 bases). From germline, CDR1 is SGHAT and CDR2 FQNNGV. Trimming took 5 bases from V and 0 from J, leaving 15 bases between them. This CDR3 has 16 residues. CDR3 in DNA: TGTGCCAGCAGCAGTCCCGACAGTAGAAGCACAGATACGCAGTATTTT. Translated: CASSSPDSRSTDTQYF. Together with reference TRBV11-2 and TRBJ2-3, the CDR3 gives the full variable domain: EAGVAQSPRYKIIEKRQSVAFWCNPISGHATLYWYQQILGQGPKLLIQFQNNGVVDDSQLPKDRFSAERLKGVDSTLKIQPAKLEDSAVYLCASSSPDSRSTDTQYFGPGTRLTVL.

J is TRBJ2-5 and V is TRBV27; D ambiguous. This CDR3 spans 13 amino acids. Per the germline V gene, CDR1 is MNHEY and CDR2 is SMNVEV (reference sequence). V lost 7 bases and J lost 2, with 11 bases in between. The CDR3 DNA reads TGTGCCAGCAAAATGGGCCGGCAAGAGACCCAGTACTTC. Encoded protein: CASKMGRQETQYF.

V gene TRBV6-6 combines with J gene TRBJ1-4; TRBD1 agrees at 10 bases. The CDR3 is 15 amino acids. V gave up 5 bases and J gave up 7 bases; unmatched junction bases: 7. Germline values: CDR1 MNHNY, CDR2 SVGAGI (reference sequence). The CDR3 here is CASSQTGGDGEKLFF. CDR3 DNA: TGTGCCAGCAGTCAGACAGGGGGCGACGGTGAAAAACTGTTTTTT.